These T cell receptor beta chains were read from a single sample in a study of Ad26.COV2.S vaccination and SARS-CoV-2 variants. Repertoires were generated with immunoSEQ multiplex PCR, while TCRdb's copy carries only in-frame clones and drops some. In the table there are about 680,000 clones, around 90% of which are singletons. The sequencing here drew on peripheral blood, taken in a trial of Ad26.COV2.S vaccine versus placebo. All receptors derive from a person between 18 and 65 years old who received the Ad26.COV2.S COVID-19 vaccine or a placebo. The CDR3 runs from the conserved cysteine through the conserved F or W. Fields, in order: D gene, CDR3 length, J gene, clone size, V gene, CDR3 DNA, CDR3 protein. D genes are given only for firm matches. Part of the rows lack a size; the others show once, few, many or a class for expanded clones.

D: -
length: 12
J: TRBJ2-7
size: once
V: TRBV30
DNA: TGTGCCTGGAGTCCGCAGGGAAACGAGCAGTACTTC
CDR3: CAWSPQGNEQYF

D: -
length: 15
J: TRBJ2-7
size: -
V: TRBV6-5
DNA: TGTGCCAGCAGGCCCCACAGGGACGCTACCTACGAGCAGTACTTC
CDR3: CASRPHRDATYEQYF

D: -
length: 14
J: TRBJ1-3
size: once
V: TRBV5-1
DNA: TGCGCCAGCAGCTTCTCAGGGTCTGGAAACACCATATATTTT
CDR3: CASSFSGSGNTIYF

D: -
length: 12
J: TRBJ1-6
size: few
V: TRBV12-3/TRBV12-4
DNA: TGTGCCAGCAGCCGACTGTCCTATCCCCTCCACTTT
CDR3: CASSRLSYPLHF

D: TRBD2
length: 16
J: TRBJ2-2
size: few
V: TRBV3-1/TRBV3-2
DNA: TGTGCCAGCAGCATGGGACTAGCGGGAGGTACCGGGGAGCTGTTTTTT
CDR3: CASSMGLAGGTGELFF

D: TRBD2
length: 15
J: TRBJ2-5
size: -
V: TRBV5-4
DNA: TGTGCCAGCAGCACCGAGCGGGGCCGGAGAGAGACCCAGTACTTC
CDR3: CASSTERGRRETQYF

D: TRBD1
length: 18
J: TRBJ2-1
size: -
V: TRBV19
DNA: TGTGCCAGTACCAATTCCCGGGACAGGGCATACTCCTACAATGAGCAGTTCTTC
CDR3: CASTNSRDRAYSYNEQFF

D: -
length: 17
J: TRBJ1-1
size: -
V: TRBV12-5
DNA: TGTGCTAGTGGTTTGGTTAAGGGCGGAATGAACAGTCCTGAAGCTTTCTTT
CDR3: CASGLVKGGMNSPEAFF

D: -
length: 15
J: TRBJ1-6
size: -
V: TRBV4-2
DNA: TGTGCCAGCAGCTTCCGGACAGCCTATAATTCACCCCTCCACTTT
CDR3: CASSFRTAYNSPLHF

D: -
length: 14
J: TRBJ2-1
size: -
V: TRBV7-6
DNA: TGTGCCAGCAGCTTAATCCTGTTCGACAATGAGCAGTTCTTC
CDR3: CASSLILFDNEQFF

D: TRBD1
length: 16
J: TRBJ1-3
size: few
V: TRBV27
DNA: TGTGCCAGCAGTCTGACAGGGACCCTCTCTGGAAACACCATATATTTT
CDR3: CASSLTGTLSGNTIYF

D: -
length: 13
J: TRBJ2-1
size: -
V: TRBV7-9
DNA: TGTGCCAGCAGCCGGGGACAACACAATGAGCAGTTCTTC
CDR3: CASSRGQHNEQFF

D: -
length: 13
J: TRBJ1-3
size: -
V: TRBV11-2
DNA: TGTGCCAGCAGCTTAGCCCTCGGAAACACCATATATTTT
CDR3: CASSLALGNTIYF

D: -
length: 13
J: TRBJ2-2
size: -
V: TRBV30
DNA: TGTGCCTGGAGGGGGCGGGGTTCCGGGGAGCTGTTTTTT
CDR3: CAWRGRGSGELFF

D: TRBD1
length: 18
J: TRBJ2-6
size: -
V: TRBV24-1
DNA: TGTGCCACCAGTGTATCGGGACAGGGGAGCTCTGGGGCCAACGTCCTGACTTTC
CDR3: CATSVSGQGSSGANVLTF

D: -
length: 13
J: TRBJ2-7
size: -
V: TRBV2
DNA: TGTGCCAGCACCGAGGAGGGACAGTCCGAGCAGTACTTC
CDR3: CASTEEGQSEQYF

D: -
length: 13
J: TRBJ2-1
size: -
V: TRBV7-9
DNA: TGTGCCAGCAGCTTAACTACCAACAATGAGCAGTTCTTC
CDR3: CASSLTTNNEQFF

D: TRBD1
length: 13
J: TRBJ2-7
size: -
V: TRBV9
DNA: TGTGCCAGCAGCATCGGACAGGTTGGCGAGCAGTACTTC
CDR3: CASSIGQVGEQYF

D: -
length: 14
J: TRBJ1-3
size: -
V: TRBV7-9
DNA: TGTGCCAGCAGCGGTGCCAGCTCTGGAAACACCATATATTTT
CDR3: CASSGASSGNTIYF

D: TRBD1
length: 16
J: TRBJ1-1
size: -
V: TRBV3-1/TRBV3-2
DNA: TGTGCCAGCAGCCAACGACAGGGGGCGCGGGTTACTGAAGCTTTCTTT
CDR3: CASSQRQGARVTEAFF

D: TRBD2
length: 18
J: TRBJ2-2
size: -
V: TRBV7-6
DNA: TGTGCCAGCAGCTTAAGGGGCGGTAGCGGGGGCCGAGACGGGGAGCTGTTTTTT
CDR3: CASSLRGGSGGRDGELFF

D: -
length: 11
J: TRBJ2-1
size: -
V: TRBV10-3
DNA: TGTGCCATCAGGGTTAACAATGAGCAGTTCTTC
CDR3: CAIRVNNEQFF

D: -
length: 16
J: TRBJ1-5
size: -
V: TRBV4-3
DNA: TGCGCCAGCAGCCCCTCGGGGGGTGTTGGCAATCAGCCCCAGCATTTT
CDR3: CASSPSGGVGNQPQHF

D: -
length: 16
J: TRBJ2-7
size: -
V: TRBV6-6
DNA: TGTGCCACCACAGTAACTCATACCACTAGTATGGGCGAGCAGTACTTC
CDR3: CATTVTHTTSMGEQYF

D: -
length: 14
J: TRBJ2-7
size: -
V: TRBV24-1
DNA: TGTGCCACCAGCCCGCCGGGACATACCTACGAGCAGTACTTC
CDR3: CATSPPGHTYEQYF

D: -
length: 13
J: TRBJ1-1
size: -
V: TRBV28
DNA: TGTGCCAGCGCCGGGAGAGGTGTCACTGAAGCTTTCTTT
CDR3: CASAGRGVTEAFF

D: TRBD1
length: 16
J: TRBJ1-4
size: -
V: TRBV2
DNA: TGTGCCAGCATCCCGCGAAGGGACAGGGGAGAAGAAAAACTGTTTTTT
CDR3: CASIPRRDRGEEKLFF

D: TRBD2
length: 16
J: TRBJ2-7
size: -
V: TRBV10-3
DNA: TGTGCCATCAGTGCTCCGACTAGCGGGGGGACCTACGAGCAGTACTTC
CDR3: CAISAPTSGGTYEQYF

D: -
length: 15
J: TRBJ2-3
size: once
V: TRBV14
DNA: TGTGCCAGCAGCCCAGGGACTGTTAGCACAGATACGCAGTATTTT
CDR3: CASSPGTVSTDTQYF

D: TRBD1
length: 15
J: TRBJ2-5
size: -
V: TRBV27
DNA: TGTGCCAGCAGTCCGGAAGGACAGGGGTACGAGACCCAGTACTTC
CDR3: CASSPEGQGYETQYF

D: -
length: 16
J: TRBJ1-1
size: once
V: TRBV19
DNA: TGTGCCAGTAGTCCGCGGACATTTTCCTACAACACTGAAGCTTTCTTT
CDR3: CASSPRTFSYNTEAFF

D: TRBD2
length: 16
J: TRBJ2-1
size: -
V: TRBV7-2
DNA: TGTGCCAGCAGCTTAGCGCCTAGCGGGTCCTACAATGAGCAGTTCTTC
CDR3: CASSLAPSGSYNEQFF

D: -
length: 15
J: TRBJ2-5
size: -
V: TRBV5-1
DNA: TGCGCCAGCAGCTTGGCCGTAGGGGGCCAAGAGACCCAGTACTTC
CDR3: CASSLAVGGQETQYF

D: -
length: 13
J: TRBJ1-5
size: -
V: TRBV7-8
DNA: TGTGCCAGCAGTGAACCCAACAGTCAGCCCCAGCATTTT
CDR3: CASSEPNSQPQHF

D: -
length: 13
J: TRBJ2-7
size: -
V: TRBV3-1/TRBV3-2
DNA: TGTGCCAGCAGCTACAATGAGGCTTACGAGCAGTACTTC
CDR3: CASSYNEAYEQYF

D: TRBD1
length: 14
J: TRBJ2-7
size: -
V: TRBV5-1
DNA: TGCGCCAGCAGCTCCCGGGACAGCTCCTACGAGCAGTACTTC
CDR3: CASSSRDSSYEQYF

D: -
length: 14
J: TRBJ2-4
size: -
V: TRBV19
DNA: TGTGCCAGAAGTATAGGGGGGGGCCTGAACATTCAGTACTTC
CDR3: CARSIGGGLNIQYF

D: -
length: 12
J: TRBJ2-7
size: -
V: TRBV5-5
DNA: TGTGCCAGCATCCAAACTACAGGGGAGCAGTACTTC
CDR3: CASIQTTGEQYF

D: -
length: 14
J: TRBJ1-2
size: -
V: TRBV4-2
DNA: TGTGCCAGCAGCCAAGATAAAGGGAACTATGGCTACACCTTC
CDR3: CASSQDKGNYGYTF

D: -
length: 13
J: TRBJ2-1
size: once
V: TRBV21-1
DNA: TGTGCCAGCAGCAAAGGGGGACAGGGGTTTGCGTTCTTC
CDR3: CASSKGGQGFAFF

D: -
length: 13
J: TRBJ2-3
size: -
V: TRBV18
DNA: TGTGCCAGCTCACCTGATCTCGCGAATACGCAGTATTTT
CDR3: CASSPDLANTQYF

D: -
length: 12
J: TRBJ1-1
size: -
V: TRBV7-9
DNA: TGTGCCAGCAGCCCCTCCGGGACTGAAGCTTTCTTT
CDR3: CASSPSGTEAFF

D: TRBD1
length: 13
J: TRBJ1-1
size: -
V: TRBV6-5
DNA: TGTGCCAGCAGCCGGGACAGAGACACTGAAGCTTTCTTT
CDR3: CASSRDRDTEAFF

D: -
length: 14
J: TRBJ1-5
size: -
V: TRBV30
DNA: TGTGCCTGGAGTGTAAAAGGCAACAATCAGCCCCAGCATTTT
CDR3: CAWSVKGNNQPQHF

D: -
length: 15
J: TRBJ1-5
size: once
V: TRBV6-5
DNA: TGTGCCAGCAGTTACTCCGGACGGGGGGATCAGCCCCAGCATTTT
CDR3: CASSYSGRGDQPQHF

D: -
length: 13
J: TRBJ1-1
size: -
V: TRBV2
DNA: TGTGCCAGCACTCGAGAGGCGAACACTGAAGCTTTCTTT
CDR3: CASTREANTEAFF

D: -
length: 14
J: TRBJ2-7
size: -
V: TRBV24-1
DNA: TGTGCCACCAGTGCGTCTTCTAGCTCCTACGAGCAGTACTTC
CDR3: CATSASSSSYEQYF

D: -
length: 15
J: TRBJ2-1
size: -
V: TRBV9
DNA: TGTGCCAGCAGCGTAGGGCAGGGCAACTACAATGAGCAGTTCTTC
CDR3: CASSVGQGNYNEQFF

D: -
length: 13
J: TRBJ1-2
size: -
V: TRBV7-2
DNA: TGTGCCAGCAGCTTAGACGACAATTATGGCTACACCTTC
CDR3: CASSLDDNYGYTF

D: TRBD1
length: 15
J: TRBJ2-7
size: -
V: TRBV3-1/TRBV3-2
DNA: TGTGCCAGCAGTCAAGCCGGGACAGGGGGCTTCGAGCAGTACTTC
CDR3: CASSQAGTGGFEQYF

D: -
length: 13
J: TRBJ1-5
size: once
V: TRBV3-1/TRBV3-2
DNA: TGTGCCAGCAGCCAAGCCCCTAATCAGCCCCAGCATTTT
CDR3: CASSQAPNQPQHF

D: -
length: 11
J: TRBJ2-1
size: -
V: TRBV30
DNA: TGCGGGGGATTTGCCTACAATGAGCAGTTCTTC
CDR3: CGGFAYNEQFF

D: TRBD1
length: 17
J: TRBJ1-5
size: few
V: TRBV5-5
DNA: TGTGCCAGCAGCACACAGTCAGGGGGCGCGAGCAATCAGCCCCAGCATTTT
CDR3: CASSTQSGGASNQPQHF

D: TRBD2
length: 16
J: TRBJ2-3
size: once
V: TRBV27
DNA: TGTGCCAGCAGTTCTAAACTAGCGGGGAGCGCAGATACGCAGTATTTT
CDR3: CASSSKLAGSADTQYF

D: -
length: 13
J: TRBJ2-4
size: -
V: TRBV5-5
DNA: TGTGCCAGCAGGTTGACGGACGGAAACATTCAGTACTTC
CDR3: CASRLTDGNIQYF

D: TRBD2
length: 14
J: TRBJ2-1
size: -
V: TRBV7-2
DNA: TGTGCCAGCAGCTTTGCGGGGGGGAAGAATGAGCAGTTCTTC
CDR3: CASSFAGGKNEQFF

D: -
length: 17
J: TRBJ1-5
size: -
V: TRBV2
DNA: TGTGCCAGCAGTGAAATTGGGTTCGCGCTAAATAATCAGCCCCAGCATTTT
CDR3: CASSEIGFALNNQPQHF

D: -
length: 16
J: TRBJ2-3
size: -
V: TRBV24-1
DNA: TGTGCGGGAATCCGGGACACAGTGTCTAGCACAGATACGCAGTATTTT
CDR3: CAGIRDTVSSTDTQYF